The T cell receptor beta chain described here comes from a study of blood T cells in healthy people across ages. Germline values: CDR1 SGHRS, CDR2 YFSETQ. V trimming: 5 bases; J trimming: 5 bases; junction bases outside the gene matches: 5. This CDR3 region has 14 residues. A few counts support this clonotype. Primers used in a second PCR of about 6 to 11 cycles were a sample-barcoded 5' primer and a J-beta primer mix. TCRdb reprocessed the 5' RACE reads with MiXCR, giving one entry per CDR3 protein. The sample includes 1.5 million to 1.8 million distinct CDR3 sequences, 40% to 45% of them seen just once.

This receptor was taken from a woman aged 18-29 years in good health. This sequence joins TRBV5-1 and TRBJ1-1; 11 positions agree with TRBD1. The sequencing input was blood. The chain's CDR3 is CASRPDRGRTEAFF. Here the CDR3 DNA reads TGCGCCAGCAGACCGGACAGGGGGCGAACTGAAGCTTTCTTT.